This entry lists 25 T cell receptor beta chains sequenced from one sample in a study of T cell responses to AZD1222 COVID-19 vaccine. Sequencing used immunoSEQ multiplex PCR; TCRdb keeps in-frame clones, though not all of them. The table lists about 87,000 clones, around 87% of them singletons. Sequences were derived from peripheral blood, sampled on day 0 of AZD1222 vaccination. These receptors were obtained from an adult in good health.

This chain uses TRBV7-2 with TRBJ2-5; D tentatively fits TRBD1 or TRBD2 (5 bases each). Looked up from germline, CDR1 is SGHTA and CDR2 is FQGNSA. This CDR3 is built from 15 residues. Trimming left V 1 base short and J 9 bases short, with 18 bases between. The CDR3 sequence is CASSLGFGTPAAQYF. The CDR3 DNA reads TGTGCCAGCAGCTTAGGCTTTGGGACCCCCGCAGCCCAGTACTTC.

DNA of the CDR3: TGCGCCAGCAGCTTGGCCGCTAGCGGGACGGTAGATACGCAGTATTTT. Protein product: CASSLAASGTVDTQYF. The V and J genes are TRBV5-1 and TRBJ2-3, with 9 positions matching TRBD2. This CDR3 is 16 amino acids long. The V gene end was trimmed by 0 bases and the J gene end by 5 bases; junction bases not matched to a gene: 7. Germline V gene data show CDR1 as SGHRS and CDR2 as YFSETQ.

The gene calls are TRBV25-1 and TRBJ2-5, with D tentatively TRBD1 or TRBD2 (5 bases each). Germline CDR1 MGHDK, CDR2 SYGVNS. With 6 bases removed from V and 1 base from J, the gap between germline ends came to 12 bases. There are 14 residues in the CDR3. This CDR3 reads CASSRVGVQETQYF. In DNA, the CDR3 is TGTGCCAGCAGCAGGGTGGGGGTCCAAGAGACCCAGTACTTC.

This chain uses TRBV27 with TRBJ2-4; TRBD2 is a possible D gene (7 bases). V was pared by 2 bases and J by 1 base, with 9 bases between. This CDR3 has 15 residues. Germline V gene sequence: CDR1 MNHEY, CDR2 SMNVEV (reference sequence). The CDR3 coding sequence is TGTGCCAGCAGTTTAGGGGGGGCGGCCAAAAACATTCAGTACTTC. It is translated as CASSLGGAAKNIQYF.

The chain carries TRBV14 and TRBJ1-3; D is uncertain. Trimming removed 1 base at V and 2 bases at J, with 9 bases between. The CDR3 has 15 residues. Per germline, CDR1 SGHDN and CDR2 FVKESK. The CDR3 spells CASSQVRGAGNTIYF. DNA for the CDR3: TGTGCCAGCAGCCAAGTCCGGGGAGCTGGAAACACCATATATTTT.

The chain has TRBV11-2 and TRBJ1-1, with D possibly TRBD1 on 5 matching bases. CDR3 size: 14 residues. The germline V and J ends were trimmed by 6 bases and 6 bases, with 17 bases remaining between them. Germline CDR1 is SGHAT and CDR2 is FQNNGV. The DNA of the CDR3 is TGTGCCAGCAGTAAACAACAGGTTCTCCCTGAAGCTTTCTTT. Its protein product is CASSKQQVLPEAFF. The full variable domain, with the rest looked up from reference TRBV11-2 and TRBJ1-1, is EAGVAQSPRYKIIEKRQSVAFWCNPISGHATLYWYQQILGQGPKLLIQFQNNGVVDDSQLPKDRFSAERLKGVDSTLKIQPAKLEDSAVYLCASSKQQVLPEAFFGQGTRLTVV.

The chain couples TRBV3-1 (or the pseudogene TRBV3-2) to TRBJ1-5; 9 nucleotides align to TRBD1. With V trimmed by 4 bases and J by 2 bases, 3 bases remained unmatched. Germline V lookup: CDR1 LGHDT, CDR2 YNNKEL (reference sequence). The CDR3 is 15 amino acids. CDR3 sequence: CASSLRTGGNQPQHF. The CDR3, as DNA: TGTGCCAGCAGCCTACGGACAGGGGGCAATCAGCCCCAGCATTTT.

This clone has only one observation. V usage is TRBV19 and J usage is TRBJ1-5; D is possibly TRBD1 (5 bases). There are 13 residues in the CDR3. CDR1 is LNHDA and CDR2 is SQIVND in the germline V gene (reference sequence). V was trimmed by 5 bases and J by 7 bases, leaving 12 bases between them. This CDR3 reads CASSATQVQPQHF. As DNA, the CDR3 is TGTGCCAGTAGTGCAACACAGGTACAGCCCCAGCATTTT.

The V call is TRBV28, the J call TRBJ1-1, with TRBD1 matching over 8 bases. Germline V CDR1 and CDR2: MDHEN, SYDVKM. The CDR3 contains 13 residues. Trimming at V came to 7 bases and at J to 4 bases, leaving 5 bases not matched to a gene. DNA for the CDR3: TGTGCCAGCACCCACAGGGGGGCCACTGAAGCTTTCTTT. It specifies CASTHRGATEAFF.

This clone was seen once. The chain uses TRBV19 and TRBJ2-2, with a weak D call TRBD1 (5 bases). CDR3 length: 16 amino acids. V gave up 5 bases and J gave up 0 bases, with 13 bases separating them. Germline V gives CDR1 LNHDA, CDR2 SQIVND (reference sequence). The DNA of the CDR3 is TGTGCCAGTAGTCAAGAGACAGACGCGAACACCGGGGAGCTGTTTTTT. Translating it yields CASSQETDANTGELFF.

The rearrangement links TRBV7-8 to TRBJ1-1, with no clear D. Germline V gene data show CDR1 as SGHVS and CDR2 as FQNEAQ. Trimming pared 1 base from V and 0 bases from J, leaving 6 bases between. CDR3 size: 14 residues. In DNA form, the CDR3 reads TGTGCCAGCAGCTTAGGACGGTTGAACACTGAAGCTTTCTTT. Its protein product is CASSLGRLNTEAFF.

Here the CDR3 reads CASSQDLGGGLTGELFF. Written as DNA, the CDR3 is TGTGCCAGCAGCCAAGATCTTGGGGGAGGGCTCACCGGGGAGCTGTTTTTT. This chain joins TRBV3-1 (or the pseudogene TRBV3-2) and TRBJ2-2, with 7 bases that match TRBD2. The length of the CDR3 is 17 residues. Per the germline V gene, CDR1 is LGHDT and CDR2 is YNNKEL (reference sequence). Trimming took 0 bases from V and 4 from J; bases not matched to a gene: 8.

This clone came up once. The CDR3 sequence is CASSSRARGQDTDTQYF. The CDR3 DNA sequence: TGTGCCAGCAGCTCACGGGCTCGGGGCCAAGACACAGATACGCAGTATTTT. The V gene is TRBV13, the J gene TRBJ2-3; either TRBD1 or TRBD2 may supply D (5 bases each). This CDR3 is 17 amino acids long. Germline CDR1 PRHDT, CDR2 FYEKMQ (reference sequence). V was cut by 4 bases and J by 2 bases, with 19 bases left in between.

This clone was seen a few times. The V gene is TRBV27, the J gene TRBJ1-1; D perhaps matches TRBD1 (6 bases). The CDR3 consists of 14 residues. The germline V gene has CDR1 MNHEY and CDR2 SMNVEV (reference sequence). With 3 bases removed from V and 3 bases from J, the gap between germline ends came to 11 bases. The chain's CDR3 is CASSFGYRDTEAFF. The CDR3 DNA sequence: TGTGCCAGCAGTTTCGGGTACAGGGACACTGAAGCTTTCTTT.

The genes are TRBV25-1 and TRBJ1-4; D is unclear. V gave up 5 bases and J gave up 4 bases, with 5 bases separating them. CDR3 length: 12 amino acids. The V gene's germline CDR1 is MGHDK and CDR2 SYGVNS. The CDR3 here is CASSRSNEKLFF. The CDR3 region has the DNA TGTGCCAGCAGTAGGAGTAATGAAAAACTGTTTTTT.

The CDR3 DNA reads as TGCAGCGTTGAAGCGGGTGGGGTAGAAGCTTTCTTT. Residues: CSVEAGGVEAFF. The rearrangement joins TRBV29-1 to TRBJ1-1; no firm D call. The germline CDR1 and CDR2 sequences are SQVTM and ANQGSEA. The length of the CDR3 is 12 residues. V dropped 1 base and J dropped 8 bases, with 11 bases sitting between them.

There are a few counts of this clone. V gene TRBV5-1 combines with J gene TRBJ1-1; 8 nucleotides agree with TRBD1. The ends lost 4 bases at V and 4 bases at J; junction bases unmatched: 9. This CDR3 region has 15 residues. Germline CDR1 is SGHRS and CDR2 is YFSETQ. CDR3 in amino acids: CASSLGSTGGTEAFF. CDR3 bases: TGCGCCAGCAGCCTCGGAAGTACAGGGGGCACTGAAGCTTTCTTT.

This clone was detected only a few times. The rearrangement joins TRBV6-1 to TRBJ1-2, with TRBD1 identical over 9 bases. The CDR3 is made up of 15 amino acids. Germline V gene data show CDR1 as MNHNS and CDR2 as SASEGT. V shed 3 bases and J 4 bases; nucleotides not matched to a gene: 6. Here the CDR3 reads CASSETGTGTYGYTF. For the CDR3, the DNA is TGTGCCAGCAGTGAGACCGGGACAGGGACCTATGGCTACACCTTC.

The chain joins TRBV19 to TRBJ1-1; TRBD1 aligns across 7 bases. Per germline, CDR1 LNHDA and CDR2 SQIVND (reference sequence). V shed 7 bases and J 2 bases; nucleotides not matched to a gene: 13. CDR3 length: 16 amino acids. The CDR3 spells CASNSAHRDRNTEAFF. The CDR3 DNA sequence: TGTGCCAGTAATTCCGCGCACCGGGACAGAAACACTGAAGCTTTCTTT.

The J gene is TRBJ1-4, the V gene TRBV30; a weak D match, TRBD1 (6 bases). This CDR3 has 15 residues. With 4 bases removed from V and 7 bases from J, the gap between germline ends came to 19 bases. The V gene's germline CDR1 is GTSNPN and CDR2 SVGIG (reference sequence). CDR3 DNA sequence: TGTGCCTGGAAACGACAGGTTGGGAGAAGTGAAAAACTGTTTTTT. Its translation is CAWKRQVGRSEKLFF.

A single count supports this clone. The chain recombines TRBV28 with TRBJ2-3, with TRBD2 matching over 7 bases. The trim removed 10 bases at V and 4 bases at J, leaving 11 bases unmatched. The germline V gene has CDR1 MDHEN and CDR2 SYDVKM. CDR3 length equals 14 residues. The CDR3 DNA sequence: TGTGCCACCAAGACTAGCAGAATCTCAGATACGCAGTATTTT. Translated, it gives CATKTSRISDTQYF. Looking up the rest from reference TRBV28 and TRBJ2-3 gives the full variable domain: DVKVTQSSRYLVKRTGEKVFLECVQDMDHENMFWYRQDPGLGLRLIYFSYDVKMKEKGDIPEGYSVSREKKERFSLILESASTNQTSMYLCATKTSRISDTQYFGPGTRLTVL.

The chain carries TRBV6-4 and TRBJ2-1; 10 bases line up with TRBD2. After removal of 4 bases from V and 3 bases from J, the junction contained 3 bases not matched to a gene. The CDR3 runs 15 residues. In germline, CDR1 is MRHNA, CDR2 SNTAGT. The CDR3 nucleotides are TGTGCCAGCAGTGGCACTAGCGGGGACTACAATGAGCAGTTCTTC. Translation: CASSGTSGDYNEQFF.

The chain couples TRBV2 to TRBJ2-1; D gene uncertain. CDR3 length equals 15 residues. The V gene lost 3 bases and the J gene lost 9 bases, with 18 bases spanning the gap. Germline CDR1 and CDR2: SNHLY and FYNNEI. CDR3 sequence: CASSEESPRYGEQFF. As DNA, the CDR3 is TGTGCCAGCAGTGAGGAATCCCCCCGTTACGGTGAGCAGTTCTTC.

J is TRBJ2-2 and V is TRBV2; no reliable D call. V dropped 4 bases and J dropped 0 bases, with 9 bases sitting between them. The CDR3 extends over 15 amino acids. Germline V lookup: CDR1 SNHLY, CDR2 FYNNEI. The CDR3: CASSAGTTNTGELFF. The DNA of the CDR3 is TGTGCCAGCAGTGCCGGAACGACGAACACCGGGGAGCTGTTTTTT.

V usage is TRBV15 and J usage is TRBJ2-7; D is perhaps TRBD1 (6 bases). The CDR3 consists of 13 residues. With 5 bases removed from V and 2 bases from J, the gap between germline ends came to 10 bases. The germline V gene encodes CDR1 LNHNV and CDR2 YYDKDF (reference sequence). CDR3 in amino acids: CATSGGQTYEQYF. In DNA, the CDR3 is TGTGCCACCAGCGGAGGACAGACCTACGAGCAGTACTTC.